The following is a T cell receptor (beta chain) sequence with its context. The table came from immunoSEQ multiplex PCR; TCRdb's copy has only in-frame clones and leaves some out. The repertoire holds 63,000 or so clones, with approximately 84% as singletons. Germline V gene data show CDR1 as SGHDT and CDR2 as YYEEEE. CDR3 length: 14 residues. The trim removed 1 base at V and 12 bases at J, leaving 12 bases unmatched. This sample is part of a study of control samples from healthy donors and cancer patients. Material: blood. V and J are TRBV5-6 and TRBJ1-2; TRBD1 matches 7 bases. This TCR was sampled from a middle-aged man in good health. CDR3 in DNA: TGTGCCAGCAGCTTGACCGACAGGGCCGTCGCTCACACCTTC. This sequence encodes CASSLTDRAVAHTF.